In this sample, the clone carrying this T cell receptor beta chain turned up once. Here immunoSEQ multiplex PCR was the method, and the copy in TCRdb shows in-frame clones only, minus some. The sample has roughly 2,000,000 clones; just over 90% are singletons. It was CD45RO-negative cells, positively selected for CCR7, that made up naive CD8 cells, with terminally differentiated effector memory CD45RA+ cells excluded. The sample belongs to a study of shared clonotypes between healthy human individuals. Sample: naive CD8+ T cells from PBMCs. This clonotype was sampled from a man younger than 30 in good health. Some clones in this sample may be carry-over from other donors' samples.

In DNA, the CDR3 is TGTGCCAGCAGTGCTTTGACCGCAGACGATGAGCAGTTCTTC. It specifies CASSALTADDEQFF. The gene calls are TRBV25-1 and TRBJ2-1; D not certain. Germline CDR1 reads MGHDK; CDR2 reads SYGVNS. V lost 4 bases and J 8 bases, leaving 15 bases between the germline ends. The CDR3 runs 14 residues.